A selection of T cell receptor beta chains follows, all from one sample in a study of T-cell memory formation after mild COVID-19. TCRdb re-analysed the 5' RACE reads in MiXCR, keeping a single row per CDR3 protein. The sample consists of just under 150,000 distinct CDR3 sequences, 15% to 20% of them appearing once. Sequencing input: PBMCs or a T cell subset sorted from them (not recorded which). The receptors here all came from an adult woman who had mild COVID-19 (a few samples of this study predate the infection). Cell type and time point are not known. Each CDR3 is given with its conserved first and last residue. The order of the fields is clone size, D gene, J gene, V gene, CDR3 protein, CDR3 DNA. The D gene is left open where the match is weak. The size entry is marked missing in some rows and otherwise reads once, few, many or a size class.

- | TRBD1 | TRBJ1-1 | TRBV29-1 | CSVEGDRDAFF | TGCAGCGTTGAAGGGGACAGGGATGCTTTCTTT
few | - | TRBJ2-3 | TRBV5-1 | CASSSTGLRYTQYF | TGCGCCAGCAGCTCGACGGGTCTTCGATATACGCAGTATTTT
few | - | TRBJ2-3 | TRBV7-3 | CASSLTLKDAADTQYF | TGTGCCAGCAGCTTAACTCTCAAGGATGCTGCAGATACGCAGTATTTT
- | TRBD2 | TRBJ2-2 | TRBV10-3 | CAVGGATSTGELFF | TGTGCCGTCGGGGGGGCCACCTCCACCGGGGAGCTGTTTTTT
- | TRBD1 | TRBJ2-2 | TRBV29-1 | CSVGRDRSANTGELFF | TGCAGCGTTGGCCGGGACAGATCTGCGAACACCGGGGAGCTGTTTTTT
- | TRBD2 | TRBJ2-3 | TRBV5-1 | CASSRGLAGEIDTQYF | TGCGCCAGCAGCCGAGGACTAGCGGGGGAAATAGATACGCAGTATTTT
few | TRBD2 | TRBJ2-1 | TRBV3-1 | CASSQDLASGYNEQFF | TGTGCCAGCAGCCAAGATCTGGCTAGCGGGTACAATGAGCAGTTCTTC
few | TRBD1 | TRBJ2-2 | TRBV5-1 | CASTTRTGGAGELFF | TGCGCCAGCACCACTAGGACAGGGGGCGCCGGGGAGCTGTTTTTT
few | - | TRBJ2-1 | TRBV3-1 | CASSQVHLSYNEQFF | TGTGCCAGCAGCCAAGTCCATCTCTCCTACAATGAGCAGTTCTTC
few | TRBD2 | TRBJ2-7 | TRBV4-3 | CASSLTTGTSATSEQYF | TGCGCCAGCAGCCTAACAACCGGGACTAGCGCTACCTCCGAGCAGTACTTC
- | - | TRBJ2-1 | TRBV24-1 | CATSDPLDSTEQFF | TGTGCCACCAGTGACCCTCTAGACAGTACTGAGCAGTTCTTC
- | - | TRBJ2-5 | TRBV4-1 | CASSQGGPRYQETQYF | TGCGCCAGCAGCCAAGGAGGCCCAAGGTACCAAGAGACCCAGTACTTC
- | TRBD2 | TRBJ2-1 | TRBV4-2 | CASSQDVQGLASYNEQFF | TGTGCCAGCAGCCAAGATGTGCAAGGACTAGCGTCCTACAATGAGCAGTTCTTC
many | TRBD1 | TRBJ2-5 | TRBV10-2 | CASSQGAQETQYF | TGCGCCAGCAGTCAGGGGGCCCAAGAGACCCAGTACTTC
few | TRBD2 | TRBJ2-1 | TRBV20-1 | CSAKNLAGESYNEQFF | TGCAGTGCTAAAAACTTAGCGGGAGAATCCTACAATGAGCAGTTCTTC
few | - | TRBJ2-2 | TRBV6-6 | CASSYGGLGTGELFF | TGTGCCAGCAGTTACGGGGGTTTGGGCACCGGGGAGCTGTTTTTT
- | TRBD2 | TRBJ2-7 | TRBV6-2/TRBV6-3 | CASVLNSGRTYEQYF | TGTGCCAGCGTCCTTAATAGCGGGAGAACCTACGAGCAGTACTTC
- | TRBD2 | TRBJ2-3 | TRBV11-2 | CASSLTSGRTPTDTQYF | TGTGCCAGCAGCCTAACTAGCGGGAGGACCCCCACAGATACGCAGTATTTT
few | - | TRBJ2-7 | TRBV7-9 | CASSSPDLGTYEQYF | TGTGCCAGCAGCTCACCCGACTTGGGGACCTACGAGCAGTACTTC
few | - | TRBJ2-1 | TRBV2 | CASGRVGEQFF | TGTGCCAGCGGCAGGGTAGGTGAGCAGTTCTTC
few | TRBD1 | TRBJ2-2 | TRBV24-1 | CATSEGGTGGPGELFF | TGTGCCACCAGTGAAGGCGGGACAGGGGGCCCCGGGGAGCTGTTTTTT
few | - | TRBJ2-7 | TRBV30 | CAVGSPYEQYF | TGTGCCGTCGGCAGCCCCTACGAGCAGTACTTC
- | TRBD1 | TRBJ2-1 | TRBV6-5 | CASSFDRASYNEQFF | TGTGCCAGCAGCTTCGACAGGGCGTCCTACAATGAGCAGTTCTTC
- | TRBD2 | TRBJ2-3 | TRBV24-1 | CATSVSGGISADTQYF | TGTGCCACCAGTGTGTCGGGAGGGATTAGTGCAGATACGCAGTATTTT
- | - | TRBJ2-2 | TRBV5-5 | CASSHFERPTGELFF | TGTGCCAGCAGCCACTTCGAGCGGCCCACCGGGGAGCTGTTTTTT
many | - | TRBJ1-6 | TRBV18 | CASSPDRFNSPLHF | TGTGCCAGCTCACCGGACCGATTTAATTCACCCCTCCACTTT
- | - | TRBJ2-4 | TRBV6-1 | CASSRLLKSDIQYF | TGTGCCAGCAGTCGACTGCTTAAGAGCGACATTCAGTACTTC
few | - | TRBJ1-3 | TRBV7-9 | CASSLVAESSGNTIYF | TGTGCCAGCAGCTTAGTGGCCGAGAGCTCTGGAAACACCATATATTTT
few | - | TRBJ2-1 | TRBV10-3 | CAISGPNNEQFF | TGTGCCATCAGTGGACCAAACAATGAGCAGTTCTTC
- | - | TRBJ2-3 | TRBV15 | CATSRRQGGADTQYF | TGTGCCACCAGCAGAAGACAGGGAGGCGCAGATACGCAGTATTTT
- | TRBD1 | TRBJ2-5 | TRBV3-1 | CASSPGTGNLQETQYF | TGTGCCAGCAGCCCGGGGACAGGGAACCTCCAAGAGACCCAGTACTTC
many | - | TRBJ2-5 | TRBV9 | CASSKSGQATQETQYF | TGTGCCAGCAGTAAGAGTGGGCAGGCGACGCAAGAGACCCAGTACTTC
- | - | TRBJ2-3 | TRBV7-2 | CASSLRGENTQYF | TGTGCCAGCAGCTTAAGGGGGGAAAATACGCAGTATTTT
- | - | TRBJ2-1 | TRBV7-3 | CASSVDSGLHNEQFF | TGTGCCAGCAGCGTAGACTCCGGGCTCCACAATGAGCAGTTCTTC
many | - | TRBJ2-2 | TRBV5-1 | CASSLGDTGELFF | TGCGCCAGCAGCTTGGGTGATACCGGGGAGCTGTTTTTT
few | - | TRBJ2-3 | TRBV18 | CASSPPSRGDTQYF | TGTGCCAGCTCACCACCGAGCCGCGGGGATACGCAGTATTTT
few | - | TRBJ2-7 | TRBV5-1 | CASTPSGTYEQYF | TGCGCCAGCACCCCGTCGGGAACCTACGAGCAGTACTTC
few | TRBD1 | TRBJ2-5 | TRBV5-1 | CASSRDSASRETQYF | TGCGCCAGCAGCCGGGACAGCGCATCGAGAGAGACCCAGTACTTC
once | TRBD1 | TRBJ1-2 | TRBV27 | CASSLRGRGRLTYGYTF | TGTGCCAGCAGTTTAAGGGGCAGGGGGCGGTTGACCTATGGCTACACCTTC
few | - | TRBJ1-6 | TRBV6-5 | CASSFQGSSYNSPLHF | TGTGCCAGCAGTTTTCAGGGGAGCTCCTATAATTCACCCCTCCACTTT
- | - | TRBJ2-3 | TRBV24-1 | CATSDTGLRGDTQYF | TGTGCCACCAGTGACACGGGACTGAGGGGAGATACGCAGTATTTT
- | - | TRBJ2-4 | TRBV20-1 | CSASVVAKNIQYF | TGCAGTGCTAGTGTAGTAGCCAAAAACATTCAGTACTTC
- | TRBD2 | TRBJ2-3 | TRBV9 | CASSVGISGLVGDTQYF | TGTGCCAGCAGCGTAGGGATTTCGGGACTAGTGGGAGATACGCAGTATTTT
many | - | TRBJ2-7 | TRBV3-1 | CASSQDLNYEQYF | TGTGCCAGCAGTCAAGACCTCAACTACGAGCAGTACTTC
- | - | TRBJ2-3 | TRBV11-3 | CASSSGGQFTDTQYF | TGTGCCAGCAGCTCTGGGGGCCAGTTCACAGATACGCAGTATTTT
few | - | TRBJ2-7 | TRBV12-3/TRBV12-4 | CASSFWGSEQYEQYF | TGTGCCAGCAGTTTTTGGGGTAGCGAGCAATACGAGCAGTACTTC
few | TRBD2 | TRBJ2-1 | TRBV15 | CATSRGASGGYNEQFF | TGTGCCACCAGCAGAGGGGCTAGCGGGGGATACAATGAGCAGTTCTTC
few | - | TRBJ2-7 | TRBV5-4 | CASSLAGSTYEQYF | TGTGCCAGCAGCTTGGCCGGGTCTACCTACGAGCAGTACTTC
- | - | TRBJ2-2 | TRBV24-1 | CATSPRINTGELFF | TGTGCCACCAGTCCCAGAATAAACACCGGGGAGCTGTTTTTT
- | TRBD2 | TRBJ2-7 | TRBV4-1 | CASSQPGTSGGTYF | TGCGCCAGCAGCCAACCCGGGACTAGCGGGGGAACGTACTTC
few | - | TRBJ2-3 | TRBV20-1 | CSASVRLAADTQYF | TGCAGTGCTTCGGTCCGGCTAGCAGCCGATACGCAGTATTTT
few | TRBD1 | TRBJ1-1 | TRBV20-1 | CSAPWTGHTEAFF | TGCAGTGCCCCTTGGACAGGCCACACTGAAGCTTTCTTT
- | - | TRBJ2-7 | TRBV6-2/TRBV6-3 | CASSYRSPSEQYF | TGTGCCAGCAGTTACCGATCCCCTAGCGAGCAGTACTTC
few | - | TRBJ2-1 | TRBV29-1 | CSVLPVRTGMDEQFF | TGCAGCGTTCTTCCGGTCAGGACGGGGATGGATGAGCAGTTCTTC
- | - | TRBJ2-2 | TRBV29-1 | CSVEGTFNTGELFF | TGCAGCGTTGAAGGCACCTTCAACACCGGGGAGCTGTTTTTT
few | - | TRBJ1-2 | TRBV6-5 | CASSPGPNFNYGYTF | TGTGCCAGCAGTCCCGGACCGAACTTTAACTATGGCTACACCTTC